This TCR beta chain was sequenced in a study of human T cells and chemical hapten exposure. Study at large: Variability of per-sample TCR yields stemmed mainly from small differences in pooled library volume.

One entry per CDR3 protein, called by TCRdb with MiXCR from the RACE reads. The table records about 120,000 distinct CDR3 sequences, about 14% of them present only once. This clonotype was counted many times. V was cut by 0 bases and J by 7 bases, with 4 bases left in between. Germline V gene sequence: CDR1 MNHEY, CDR2 SVGAGI. The CDR3 consists of 13 residues. Time point specified: pre-sensitization, week 0. The treatment here: therapeutic diphenylcyclopropenone sensitization with weekly scalp DPC. At patch-test visits, sampling came before the patch test. The sequencing used whole blood, collected in connection with sensitization to the hapten diphenylcyclopropenone (DPC). The V and J genes are TRBV6-5 and TRBJ1-6, with D uncertain. This receptor was taken from a woman under 30 with alopecia areata. Some clones in this sample may be carry-over from other donors' samples. The CDR3 here is CASSYSGNSPLHF. The CDR3 bases are TGTGCCAGCAGTTACTCGGGCAATTCACCCCTCCACTTT.